Listed here are 8 T cell receptor beta chains from one sample, sequenced in a study of blood T cells in healthy people across ages. A second PCR, run for roughly 7 to 11 cycles, used a sample-barcoded 5' primer plus a J-beta primer mix. Using its own MiXCR run on the 5' RACE reads, TCRdb lists one record per CDR3 protein. The sample records 550,000 to 750,000 distinct CDR3 sequences, approximately 21% being singletons. Sequenced: blood. The receptors come from a man between 65 and 85 years old in good health.

The rearrangement uses TRBV9 and TRBJ2-7; D ambiguous. Trimming stripped 0 bases from V and 0 bases from J, with 10 bases between. The CDR3 runs 15 residues. Germline V gene sequence: CDR1 SGDLS, CDR2 YYNGEE. CDR3 protein: CASSVVPTISYEQYF. The CDR3 nucleotides read TGTGCCAGCAGCGTAGTACCCACAATCTCCTACGAGCAGTACTTC.

This chain links TRBV29-1 with TRBJ2-3; no definite D call. CDR3 size: 13 residues. CDR1 and CDR2 (germline): SQVTM, ANQGSEA. V lost 1 base and J lost 2, with 7 bases in between. CDR3 nucleotides: TGCAGCGTTGAAGCCCATAACACAGATACGCAGTATTTT. This sequence encodes CSVEAHNTDTQYF.

In this sample, this clonotype turned up many times. The chain carries TRBV20-1 and TRBJ2-7; 10 nucleotides line up with TRBD2. The V gene's germline CDR1 is DFQATT and CDR2 SNEGSKA (reference sequence). Unmatched junction bases numbered 7, after V lost 0 bases and J lost 2 bases. The CDR3 runs to 16 residues. In nucleotides, the CDR3 is TGCAGTGCTAGAGATCTAGGGACTAGCGATACCTACGAGCAGTACTTC. Its protein product is CSARDLGTSDTYEQYF.

The genes are TRBV20-1 and TRBJ2-5; D is possibly TRBD1 (6 bases). The CDR3 spans 13 residues. Trimming shortened V by 6 bases and J by 4 bases, and 15 bases separated the two germline ends. Germline V lookup: CDR1 DFQATT, CDR2 SNEGSKA (reference sequence). The CDR3 DNA is TGCAGTGCAGAAAACAGGGTTAGAGAGACCCAGTACTTC. Translating gives CSAENRVRETQYF.

CDR3 loop: CASSFRPSYNEQFF. In nucleotides, the CDR3 is TGTGCCAGCAGTTTCCGGCCGTCCTACAATGAGCAGTTCTTC. J is TRBJ2-1 and V is TRBV27; no clear D gene. The V gene's germline CDR1 is MNHEY and CDR2 SMNVEV (reference sequence). V dropped 3 bases and J dropped 1 base, with 7 bases sitting between them. This CDR3 is built from 14 residues.

The chain employs TRBV27 and TRBJ1-4; tentative D call: TRBD1 (6 bases). The CDR3 spans 12 residues. The V end was cut by 6 bases, the J end by 12 bases, with 14 bases between. Germline lookup yields CDR1 MNHEY and CDR2 SMNVEV (reference sequence). The CDR3 is CASSPDRIELFF. The CDR3 bases are TGTGCCAGCAGCCCTGACAGGATCGAACTGTTTTTT.

This clonotype was counted a few times. The CDR3, as DNA: TGCAGTGCTAGAAAGTTGGAGGCTAGCGGGTACCAAGAGACCCAGTACTTC. This encodes CSARKLEASGYQETQYF. This chain joins TRBV20-1 and TRBJ2-5; 8 bases map to TRBD2. CDR3 size: 17 residues. Germline V gene lookup returns CDR1 DFQATT and CDR2 SNEGSKA (reference sequence). Trimming cost V 2 bases and J 0 bases; bases outside gene matches: 11.

The CDR3 DNA reads TGCAGTGCTAGAGAGATGGAGTACGAGCAGTACTTC. It specifies CSAREMEYEQYF. V and J are TRBV20-1 and TRBJ2-7; D remains unclear. This CDR3 contains 12 residues. Germline CDR1 and CDR2: DFQATT and SNEGSKA (reference sequence). Trimming stripped 0 bases from V and 4 bases from J, with 7 bases between.